Presented here are 21 T cell receptor beta chains from one specimen sequenced in a study of T cell responses to AZD1222 COVID-19 vaccine. Produced via immunoSEQ multiplex PCR; TCRdb's table is partial and in-frame only. This sample has about 56,000 clones, with 86% found just once. The source was peripheral blood, collected 28 days after the second AZD1222 dose. These receptor sequences come from an adult who received the AZD1222 COVID-19 vaccine.

This chain's CDR3 is CASSLAEYRGYTF. CDR3 bases: TGTGCCAGCAGCTTAGCGGAATACCGTGGCTACACCTTC. V gene TRBV7-8 combines with J gene TRBJ1-2; D is unresolved. This CDR3 is built from 13 residues. The V gene lost 0 bases and the J gene lost 7 bases, with 9 bases spanning the gap. Germline values: CDR1 SGHVS, CDR2 FQNEAQ.

This clone is a singleton in its sample. This rearrangement joins TRBV28 to TRBJ2-7; 8 nucleotides align to TRBD1. CDR1 and CDR2 from the germline V gene are MDHEN and SYDVKM. Trimming cost V 5 bases and J 7 bases; bases outside gene matches: 13. The CDR3 is 15 residues long. CDR3 in amino acids: CASSTTGQGGGEQYF. The CDR3 nucleotides are TGTGCCAGCAGTACTACCGGACAGGGTGGTGGAGAGCAGTACTTC.

In DNA form, the CDR3 reads TGTGCCAGCAGCGTGGGGTTAGCTAATGAAAAACTGTTTTTT. As protein: CASSVGLANEKLFF. The chain has TRBV9 and TRBJ1-4; D unresolved. The length of the CDR3 is 14 residues. CDR1 and CDR2 from the germline V gene are SGDLS and YYNGEE. V was shortened by 2 bases and J by 3 bases, with 8 bases between the two germline ends. Combining the CDR3 with reference TRBV9 and TRBJ1-4 gives the whole variable domain DSGVTQTPKHLITATGQRVTLRCSPRSGDLSVYWYQQSLDQGLQFLIQYYNGEERAKGNILERFSAQQFPDLHSELNLSSLELGDSALYFCASSVGLANEKLFFGSGTQLSVL.

The chain recombines TRBV6-5 with TRBJ2-7, with a tentative D call TRBD2 (5 bases). V was pared by 0 bases and J by 3 bases, with 12 bases between. This CDR3 comprises 15 residues. Germline lookup yields CDR1 MNHEY and CDR2 SVGAGI. CDR3 nucleotide sequence: TGTGCCAGCAGTTACTCGAGGCGGGTAAACTACGAGCAGTACTTC. Translating gives CASSYSRRVNYEQYF.

V is TRBV5-1 and J is TRBJ1-1; the match to TRBD1 covers 8 bases. V lost 0 bases and J lost 4; bases outside the gene matches: 5. CDR1 is SGHRS, CDR2 YFSETQ, per germline. The CDR3 sequence is 15 residues long. Here the CDR3 reads CASSLGTGLSTEAFF. CDR3 nucleotide sequence: TGCGCCAGCAGCTTGGGGACAGGGTTGAGCACTGAAGCTTTCTTT. Drawing the rest from reference TRBV5-1 and TRBJ1-1, the complete variable domain is KAGVTQTPRYLIKTRGQQVTLSCSPISGHRSVSWYQQTPGQGLQFLFEYFSETQRNKGNFPGRFSGRQFSNSRSEMNVSTLELGDSALYLCASSLGTGLSTEAFFGQGTRLTVV.

This chain joins TRBV7-9 and TRBJ2-1; D ambiguous. The V and J ends lost 6 bases and 7 bases respectively, with 4 bases between them. The CDR3 runs 10 residues. Germline V gene data show CDR1 as SEHNR and CDR2 as FQNEAQ (reference sequence). Here the CDR3 reads CASSPNEQFF. The CDR3 DNA sequence: TGTGCCAGCAGTCCAAATGAGCAGTTCTTC.

This clone was observed once. The chain uses TRBV3-1 (or the pseudogene TRBV3-2) and TRBJ1-1; a weak D match, TRBD1 (6 bases). The CDR3 has 14 residues. Germline CDR1 and CDR2: LGHDT and YNNKEL (reference sequence). V was cut by 3 bases and J by 7 bases, with 15 bases left in between. CDR3 nucleotide sequence: TGTGCCAGCAGCCAGAGGGGGTCACGGGATGAAGCTTTCTTT. This gives the protein CASSQRGSRDEAFF.

The chain couples TRBV7-9 to TRBJ2-5; D may be TRBD2 (7 bases). V was trimmed by 10 bases and J by 4 bases, leaving 13 bases between them. The CDR3 totals 12 residues. The germline V gene encodes CDR1 SEHNR and CDR2 FQNEAQ (reference sequence). This CDR3 is CATNREGETQYF. The CDR3 DNA reads as TGTGCCACCAACAGGGAGGGAGAGACCCAGTACTTC.

This sequence joins TRBV6-5 and TRBJ2-5, with TRBD2 as a possible D gene (6 bases). V was trimmed by 5 bases and J by 2 bases, leaving 15 bases between them. The CDR3 length is 15 residues. Germline V gene sequence: CDR1 MNHEY, CDR2 SVGAGI. The CDR3 DNA sequence: TGTGCCAGCAGTACATTAGCGGTTTCGCAAGAGACCCAGTACTTC. It specifies CASSTLAVSQETQYF.

The rearrangement joins TRBV3-1 (or the pseudogene TRBV3-2) to TRBJ1-4; 7 bases line up with TRBD1. With V trimmed by 10 bases and J by 3 bases, 5 bases remained unmatched. Germline V CDR1 and CDR2: LGHDT, YNNKEL (reference sequence). CDR3 length: 13 amino acids. CDR3 in DNA: TGTGCCACTAAGGGGGCGTCTAATGAAAAACTGTTTTTT. This translates into CATKGASNEKLFF.

The chain carries TRBV6-5 and TRBJ2-3; D possibly corresponds to TRBD2 (7 bases). The CDR3 runs 15 residues. V lost 6 bases and J lost 2, with 15 bases in between. Germline V CDR1 and CDR2: MNHEY, SVGAGI. The CDR3 here is CASRRDYRATDTQYF. The DNA for the CDR3 is TGTGCCAGCAGACGGGACTACAGGGCCACAGATACGCAGTATTTT.

This rearrangement joins TRBV24-1 to TRBJ2-1, with D perhaps TRBD1 (6 bases). Germline lookup yields CDR1 KGHDR and CDR2 SFDVKD. Trimming shortened V by 6 bases and J by 4 bases, and 15 bases separated the two germline ends. CDR3 size: 15 residues. CDR3 DNA sequence: TGTGCCACCAGTAGAGGGGGAACCGGGTACAATGAGCAGTTCTTC. Encoded protein: CATSRGGTGYNEQFF.

This chain connects TRBV7-9 to TRBJ1-1; 10 nucleotides agree with TRBD1. The length of the CDR3 is 15 residues. Germline V gene lookup returns CDR1 SEHNR and CDR2 FQNEAQ (reference sequence). The V segment lost 1 base and the J segment 1 base; nucleotides outside the gene matches: 0. CDR3 loop: CASSLGTGGNTEAFF. The CDR3 DNA is TGTGCCAGCAGCTTAGGGACAGGGGGGAACACTGAAGCTTTCTTT.

The chain combines TRBV5-1 with TRBJ2-5, with 8 positions matching TRBD1. V was clipped by 4 bases and J by 0 bases; unmatched bases: 5. This CDR3 has 15 amino acids. The germline V gene has CDR1 SGHRS and CDR2 YFSETQ. The CDR3, as DNA: TGCGCCAGCAGCGCGGACAGGGCGTACCAAGAGACCCAGTACTTC. It encodes CASSADRAYQETQYF. The complete variable domain, with remaining parts taken from reference TRBV5-1 and TRBJ2-5, reads KAGVTQTPRYLIKTRGQQVTLSCSPISGHRSVSWYQQTPGQGLQFLFEYFSETQRNKGNFPGRFSGRQFSNSRSEMNVSTLELGDSALYLCASSADRAYQETQYFGPGTRLLVL.

The chain uses TRBV28 and TRBJ2-7; 9 nucleotides match TRBD1. The CDR3 contains 13 residues. The ends lost 11 bases at V and 6 bases at J; junction bases unmatched: 11. The germline CDR1 and CDR2 sequences are MDHEN and SYDVKM. This CDR3 reads CASRGQGVFEQYF. The CDR3 DNA reads TGTGCCTCCCGGGGACAGGGTGTTTTCGAGCAGTACTTC.

This clone was detected a few times. The CDR3 reads CASSRANNEQFF. Written as DNA, the CDR3 is TGCGCCAGCAGTCGAGCGAACAATGAGCAGTTCTTC. The chain links TRBV10-2 to TRBJ2-1; D is unresolved. The CDR3 is made up of 12 amino acids. Trimming left V 5 bases short and J 5 bases short, with 7 bases between. CDR1 and CDR2 (germline): WSHSY, SAAADI.

This chain connects TRBV6-1 to TRBJ1-2, with a weak D call TRBD1 (6 bases). The V end was cut by 1 base, the J end by 5 bases, with 14 bases between. The CDR3 extends over 15 amino acids. Germline V gene sequence: CDR1 MNHNS, CDR2 SASEGT. The CDR3 DNA follows: TGTGCCAGCAGTGAAGTATACAGGGTGGTTTATGGCTACACCTTC. Amino acids: CASSEVYRVVYGYTF.

The chain uses TRBV6-5 and TRBJ2-5; TRBD1 aligns across 8 bases. The CDR3 is 14 residues long. The J segment lost 5 bases and the V segment lost 5 bases, leaving 7 bases of the junction unmatched. Germline CDR1 and CDR2: MNHEY and SVGAGI. CDR3 DNA: TGTGCCAGCAGTAGAAACAGGGGGTCGGAGACCCAGTACTTC. This gives the protein CASSRNRGSETQYF.

This chain connects TRBV6-5 to TRBJ2-2; the D is unclear. The germline CDR1 and CDR2 sequences are MNHEY and SVGAGI. The CDR3 is 15 residues long. The V end was cut by 4 bases, the J end by 6 bases, with 15 bases between. The CDR3 nucleotides are TGTGCCAGCAGTTTACGGGCGACAAGCCCCGGGGAGCTGTTTTTT. It codes for CASSLRATSPGELFF.

This clone was seen more than once but under ten times. The chain employs TRBV19 and TRBJ1-5; 9 nucleotides line up with TRBD1. Trimming took 3 bases from V and 0 from J; bases not matched to a gene: 6. This CDR3 contains 17 residues. Germline CDR1 reads LNHDA; CDR2 reads SQIVND (reference sequence). The CDR3 loop is CASSMDRGLYSNQPQHF. The CDR3 DNA reads TGTGCCAGTAGTATGGACAGGGGACTTTATAGCAATCAGCCCCAGCATTTT.

The chain couples TRBV10-3 to TRBJ1-2; D uncertain. This CDR3 spans 13 amino acids. The V end lost 8 bases, the J end lost 4 bases, and 14 bases lay between the germline ends. Germline CDR1 is ENHRY and CDR2 is SYGVKD. CDR3 in DNA: TGTGCCATCTCCCAGGCAATGGGCTATGGCTACACCTTC. Amino acids: CAISQAMGYGYTF.